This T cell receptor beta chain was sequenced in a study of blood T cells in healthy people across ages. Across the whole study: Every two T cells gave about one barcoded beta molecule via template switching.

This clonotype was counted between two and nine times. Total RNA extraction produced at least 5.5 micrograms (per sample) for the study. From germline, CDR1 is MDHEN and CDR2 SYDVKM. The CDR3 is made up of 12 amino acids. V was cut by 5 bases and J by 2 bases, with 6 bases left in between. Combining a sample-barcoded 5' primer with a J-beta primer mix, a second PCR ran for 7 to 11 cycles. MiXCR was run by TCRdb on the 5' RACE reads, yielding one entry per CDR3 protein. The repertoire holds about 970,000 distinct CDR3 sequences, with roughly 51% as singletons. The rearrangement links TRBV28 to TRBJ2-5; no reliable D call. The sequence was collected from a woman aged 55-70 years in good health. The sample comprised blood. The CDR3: CASSATQETQYF. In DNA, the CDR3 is TGTGCCAGCAGTGCCACACAAGAGACCCAGTACTTC.